Here is one TCR beta chain with its context. Antigen unknown. Profiled with immunoSEQ multiplex PCR; TCRdb holds only in-frame clones, not every one. The data contain roughly 1,100,000 clones, about 74% of them singletons. The data stem from a study of shared clonotypes between healthy human individuals. Study findings and constraints: Non-shared clonotypes showed lower generation probabilities than clonotypes common to all four donors. Memory subsets generally showed smaller estimated richness than naive subsets did.

This CDR3 is 17 amino acids long. With 0 bases clipped from V and 7 bases from J, the junction kept 13 bases outside the gene matches. Germline V gives CDR1 SGHDN, CDR2 FVKESK. What was sequenced was memory CD4+ T cells sorted from blood. The subset is: CD45RA-negative fraction. The receptor comes from a man between 18 and 35 years old in good health. This chain joins TRBV14 and TRBJ2-3, with 7 bases fitting TRBD2. The CDR3 loop reads CASSQDTSAQALNTQYF. CDR3 DNA sequence: TGTGCCAGCAGCCAAGATACTAGCGCCCAGGCCCTCAATACGCAGTATTTT.